The present T cell receptor (beta chain) was sequenced within a study of blood T cell repertoires in COVID-19. Background on the study: Acute and convalescent COVID-19 specimens originated in the United States, Italy and Spain. From T cells, B-cell-depleted T cells, or PBMCs came the material, which was cDNA or gDNA.

Germline V gives CDR1 LNHDA, CDR2 SQIVND (reference sequence). Trimming removed 8 bases from V and 0 bases from J, with 8 bases in between. This CDR3 has 14 residues. Seattle patients were enrolled while actively infected and followed longitudinally. As processed by the authors: Scientists estimated how many nucleated cells there were by amplifying reference gene primers. Data came from immunoSEQ multiplex PCR; TCRdb stores just in-frame clones and leaves some out. The DNA was the basis for D and trimming; V, J and clone size are from that table. The data contain about 430,000 clones, about 90% of them seen just once; the ten biggest clones take up 0.8% to 1%.

This TCR was sampled from a man aged 18 to 30 with COVID-19, enrolled during active disease. The sequenced material came from peripheral blood. The V gene is TRBV19, the J gene TRBJ1-6; D ambiguous. CDR3 nucleotides: TGTGCCAGTGCCTTCAGCTCCTATAATTCACCCCTCCACTTT. This sequence encodes CASAFSSYNSPLHF.